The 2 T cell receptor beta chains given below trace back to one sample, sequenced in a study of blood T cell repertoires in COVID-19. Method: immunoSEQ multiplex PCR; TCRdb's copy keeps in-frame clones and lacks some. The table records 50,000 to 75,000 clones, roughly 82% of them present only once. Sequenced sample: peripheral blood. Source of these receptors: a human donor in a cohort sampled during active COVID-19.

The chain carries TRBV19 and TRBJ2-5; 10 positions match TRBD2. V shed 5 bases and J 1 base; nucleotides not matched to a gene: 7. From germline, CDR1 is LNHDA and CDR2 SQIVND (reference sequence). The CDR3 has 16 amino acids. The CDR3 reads CASSGIRTSGQETQYF. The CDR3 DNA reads TGTGCCAGTAGTGGGATTCGGACTAGCGGCCAAGAGACCCAGTACTTC.

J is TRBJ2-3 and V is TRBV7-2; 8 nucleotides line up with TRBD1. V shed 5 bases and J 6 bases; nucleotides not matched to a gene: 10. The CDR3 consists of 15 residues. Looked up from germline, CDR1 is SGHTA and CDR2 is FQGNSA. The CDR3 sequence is CASSGQGVFSDTQYF. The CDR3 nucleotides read TGTGCCAGCAGCGGACAGGGTGTCTTTTCGGATACGCAGTATTTT.